The next 32 T cell receptor beta chains were all read from a single sample in a study of shared clonotypes between healthy human individuals. The protocol was immunoSEQ multiplex PCR, while the TCRdb copy is restricted to in-frame clones and leaves out a portion. The sample consists of about 1.5 million clones, approximately 98% of them appearing once. The sequenced material came from naive CD4+ T cells sorted from blood. Subset given: CD45RA+ positively selected. All receptors come from a man aged 25 to 45 in good health.

The V and J genes are TRBV27 and TRBJ2-7; weak D call: TRBD2 (5 bases). The germline V and J ends were trimmed by 6 bases and 3 bases, with 24 bases remaining between them. The germline gives CDR1 MNHEY, CDR2 SMNVEV (reference sequence). This CDR3 has 17 residues. As DNA, the CDR3 is TGTGCCAGCAGATTGTCGGGGTTTCAGGACGCAAACTACGAGCAGTACTTC. Translation gives CASRLSGFQDANYEQYF.

The V call is TRBV7-6, the J call TRBJ2-1; TRBD2 matches 10 bases. CDR1 and CDR2 from the germline V gene are SGHVS and FNYEAQ. Unmatched junction bases numbered 2, after V lost 4 bases and J lost 2 bases. The CDR3 spans 15 residues. The CDR3 DNA sequence: TGTGCCAGCAGCTCCCTAGCGGGAGCCTACAATGAGCAGTTCTTC. This codes for CASSSLAGAYNEQFF.

The V call is TRBV5-1, the J call TRBJ1-4; 8 bases map to TRBD1. Germline assignment: CDR1 SGHRS and CDR2 YFSETQ. V dropped 0 bases and J dropped 7; count of bases not matched to a gene: 11. There are 17 residues in the CDR3. The CDR3 nucleotides are TGCGCCAGCAGCTTGGGATTGACTTTACAGGGGGTTGAAAAACTGTTTTTT. Its protein product is CASSLGLTLQGVEKLFF.

CDR3 bases: TGCGCCAGCAGCTCAAGGCTAGCGGGACGAGACAATGAGCAGTTCTTC. Translating gives CASSSRLAGRDNEQFF. The chain is built from TRBV5-1 and TRBJ2-1, with 9 bases that match TRBD2. This CDR3 is built from 16 residues. J gave up 5 bases and V 3 bases, and 9 bases lay outside the gene matches. Germline-derived CDR1 and CDR2 are SGHRS and YFSETQ.

The chain combines TRBV5-6 with TRBJ1-5, with no clear D. V shed 6 bases and J shed 0 bases, with 13 bases lying between them. Germline CDR1 is SGHDT and CDR2 is YYEEEE. The CDR3 is 15 residues long. CDR3 residues: CASTPGINSNQPQHF. DNA of the CDR3: TGTGCCAGCACCCCGGGAATCAATAGCAATCAGCCCCAGCATTTT.

The J gene is TRBJ2-7, the V gene TRBV6-6, with 10 bases aligning to TRBD2. The germline CDR1 and CDR2 sequences are MNHNY and SVGAGI (reference sequence). This CDR3 has 16 amino acids. V lost 2 bases to trimming and J lost 8 bases; unmatched junction nucleotides: 12. The CDR3 sequence: CASSYGSASGSGKQYF. The CDR3 DNA reads as TGTGCCAGCAGTTACGGTTCGGCTAGCGGGAGTGGGAAGCAGTACTTC.

The CDR3 loop is CASILGRPQETQYF. The CDR3, as DNA: TGTGCCAGCATCCTGGGACGTCCTCAAGAGACCCAGTACTTC. The rearrangement uses TRBV27 and TRBJ2-5; either TRBD1 or TRBD2 may supply D (5 bases each). Germline loops: CDR1 MNHEY, CDR2 SMNVEV (reference sequence). V was trimmed by 7 bases and J by 2 bases, leaving 14 bases between them. The CDR3 length is 14 residues.

This clone was recorded once. V usage is TRBV2 and J usage is TRBJ2-4, with D tentatively TRBD1 or TRBD2 (5 bases each). Trimming took off 6 bases at V and 0 bases at J, with 9 bases between the two ends. Per the germline V gene, CDR1 is SNHLY and CDR2 is FYNNEI. CDR3 length: 14 residues. The CDR3 sequence: CASSGTVAKNIQYF. CDR3 bases: TGTGCCAGCAGCGGGACCGTAGCCAAAAACATTCAGTACTTC.

The gene calls are TRBV9 and TRBJ1-3, with D unclear. Germline V CDR1 and CDR2: SGDLS, YYNGEE. The ends were cut back, 0 bases at V and 0 bases at J, with 13 bases in the middle. There are 17 residues in the CDR3. DNA for the CDR3: TGTGCCAGCAGCGTAGGGGTGCTGGGGAGCTCTGGAAACACCATATATTTT. It translates to CASSVGVLGSSGNTIYF. The complete variable domain, with remaining parts taken from reference TRBV9 and TRBJ1-3, reads DSGVTQTPKHLITATGQRVTLRCSPRSGDLSVYWYQQSLDQGLQFLIQYYNGEERAKGNILERFSAQQFPDLHSELNLSSLELGDSALYFCASSVGVLGSSGNTIYFGEGSWLTVV.

V is TRBV6-1 and J is TRBJ2-1, with D perhaps matching TRBD2 (6 bases). Germline lookup yields CDR1 MNHNS and CDR2 SASEGT. The CDR3 is 14 amino acids. V lost 5 bases and J lost 7, with 15 bases in between. CDR3 protein: CASSSRGLGNEQFF. The CDR3 bases are TGTGCCAGCAGTTCCCGGGGGTTGGGGAATGAGCAGTTCTTC.

The chain uses TRBV7-2 and TRBJ2-1; D possibly matches TRBD1 or TRBD2 (6 bases each). Germline V gene lookup returns CDR1 SGHTA and CDR2 FQGNSA. Trimming shortened V by 5 bases and J by 2 bases, and 13 bases separated the two germline ends. The CDR3 contains 15 residues. In DNA, the CDR3 is TGTGCCAGCAGCACGACGAGGGGGGCCTACAATGAGCAGTTCTTC. Translation gives CASSTTRGAYNEQFF.

V and J are TRBV18 and TRBJ2-3; D remains unclear. CDR3 length: 16 amino acids. CDR1 and CDR2 from the germline V gene are KGHSH and LQKENI. V was trimmed by 2 bases and J by 4 bases, leaving 16 bases between them. CDR3 DNA: TGTGCCAGCTCACCAATTGAGTGGAGTGGTGCAGATACGCAGTATTTT. This translates into CASSPIEWSGADTQYF.

V and J are TRBV18 and TRBJ2-7, with D maybe TRBD2 (5 bases). Trimming pared 4 bases from V and 3 bases from J, leaving 10 bases between. Germline assignment: CDR1 KGHSH and CDR2 LQKENI. CDR3 length equals 13 residues. This CDR3 reads CASSLVGIYEQYF. The CDR3 DNA follows: TGTGCCAGCTCACTTGTCGGGATCTACGAGCAGTACTTC.

The chain uses TRBV9 and TRBJ2-1; 9 bases match TRBD1. Germline-derived CDR1 and CDR2 are SGDLS and YYNGEE. V lost 4 bases and J lost 4; bases outside the gene matches: 9. This CDR3 spans 16 amino acids. The CDR3 region has the DNA TGTGCCAGCAGCACAGCCGGGACAGGGTCGTACAATGAGCAGTTCTTC. This translates into CASSTAGTGSYNEQFF.

This clone was found once. The chain carries TRBV9 and TRBJ2-7; tentatively, D is TRBD2 (6 bases). CDR1 and CDR2 (germline): SGDLS, YYNGEE. The CDR3 has 13 residues. V was cut by 6 bases and J by 6 bases, with 16 bases left in between. The CDR3 is CASNRETQGEQYF. CDR3 in DNA: TGTGCCAGCAACCGGGAGACTCAGGGCGAGCAGTACTTC.

The chain uses TRBV5-1 and TRBJ2-7; TRBD1 agrees at 10 bases. CDR3 length: 16 amino acids. Germline loops: CDR1 SGHRS, CDR2 YFSETQ. V shed 0 bases and J 3 bases; nucleotides not matched to a gene: 6. The DNA of the CDR3 is TGCGCCAGCAGCTTGGCCAGACAGGGGGCCTTCTACGAGCAGTACTTC. Its protein product is CASSLARQGAFYEQYF.

The chain combines TRBV4-3 with TRBJ2-1, with D possibly being TRBD1 (6 bases). Germline V gene lookup returns CDR1 LGHNA and CDR2 YSLEER. This CDR3 comprises 17 residues. Trimming shortened V by 1 base and J by 2 bases, and 15 bases separated the two germline ends. The CDR3 loop reads CASSQGPAGDPYNEQFF. For the CDR3, the DNA is TGCGCCAGCAGCCAAGGTCCGGCAGGGGATCCCTACAATGAGCAGTTCTTC.

The chain uses TRBV18 and TRBJ2-6, with 7 positions matching TRBD1. Trimming at V came to 0 bases and at J to 0 bases, leaving 20 bases not matched to a gene. CDR3 size: 23 residues. Germline V gives CDR1 KGHSH, CDR2 LQKENI. The CDR3 is CASSPPRSIPKGQPFSGANVLTF. CDR3 nucleotide sequence: TGTGCCAGCTCACCACCGAGGTCAATTCCAAAGGGACAGCCATTCTCTGGGGCCAACGTCCTGACTTTC.

This chain uses TRBV6-5 with TRBJ2-6, with D maybe TRBD2 (5 bases). CDR1 and CDR2 from the germline V gene are MNHEY and SVGAGI. The V end lost 4 bases, the J end lost 2 bases, and 12 bases lay between the germline ends. This CDR3 region has 16 residues. The CDR3 nucleotides read TGTGCCAGCAGTTTCCAGGAGGTTGCTGGGGCCAACGTCCTGACTTTC. This sequence encodes CASSFQEVAGANVLTF.

The chain carries TRBV19 and TRBJ2-4, with 11 positions matching TRBD2. Germline values: CDR1 LNHDA, CDR2 SQIVND (reference sequence). The CDR3 loop spans 17 amino acids. Trimming cost V 4 bases and J 0 bases; bases outside gene matches: 5. The CDR3 DNA is TGTGCCAGTAGTAAGGGACTAGCGGATATAGCCAAAAACATTCAGTACTTC. Amino acid sequence: CASSKGLADIAKNIQYF.

The chain is built from TRBV18 and TRBJ1-5, with no clear D. The germline CDR1 and CDR2 sequences are KGHSH and LQKENI. This CDR3 spans 15 amino acids. V dropped 3 bases and J dropped 2 bases, with 11 bases sitting between them. The CDR3 region has the DNA TGTGCCAGCTCACCGCCAGGAGATCGCAATCAGCCCCAGCATTTT. Translation: CASSPPGDRNQPQHF. Based on the CDR3 plus reference TRBV18 and TRBJ1-5, the full variable domain is NAGVMQNPRHLVRRRGQEARLRCSPMKGHSHVYWYRQLPEEGLKFMVYLQKENIIDESGMPKERFSAEFPKEGPSILRIQQVVRGDSAAYFCASSPPGDRNQPQHFGDGTRLSIL.

CDR3 in amino acids: CASSIGQGPNQPQHF. The CDR3 coding sequence is TGTGCCAGTAGTATTGGTCAGGGCCCTAATCAGCCCCAGCATTTT. This rearrangement joins TRBV19 to TRBJ1-5; possibly TRBD1 for D (5 bases). The germline CDR1 and CDR2 sequences are LNHDA and SQIVND (reference sequence). The germline V and J ends were trimmed by 3 bases and 4 bases, with 13 bases remaining between them. CDR3 size: 15 residues.

The V and J genes are TRBV6-1 and TRBJ2-5; D gene ambiguous. The germline gives CDR1 MNHNS, CDR2 SASEGT. Trimming removed 4 bases from V and 5 bases from J, with 8 bases in between. CDR3 length: 12 residues. CDR3: CASSAVRETQYF. DNA of the CDR3: TGTGCCAGCAGTGCTGTGAGGGAGACCCAGTACTTC.

The rearrangement joins TRBV30 to TRBJ2-5, with D tentatively TRBD1 (5 bases). The CDR3 loop spans 14 amino acids. V gave up 3 bases and J gave up 5 bases, with 16 bases separating them. Germline assignment: CDR1 GTSNPN and CDR2 SVGIG (reference sequence). Here the CDR3 DNA reads TGTGCCTGGAGGGGGCTAGGGCCGACGGAGACCCAGTACTTC. Translation: CAWRGLGPTETQYF.

As regards this clone: Compared with germline, one end of the junction differs, possibly owing to a read error. The chain carries TRBV2 and TRBJ2-7; no reliable D call. The CDR3 totals 11 residues. The V gene's germline CDR1 is SNHLY and CDR2 FYNNEI. CDR3 DNA: TGTGCCAGCAGTGAGAGGTACGTGCAGTACTTC. It translates to CASSERYVQYF. Full variable domain (outside the CDR3, taken from reference TRBV2 and TRBJ2-7): EPEVTQTPSHQVTQMGQEVILRCVPISNHLYFYWYRQILGQKVEFLVSFYNNEISEKSEIFDDQFSVERPDGSNFTLKIRSTKLEDSAMYFCASSERYVQYFGPGTRLTVT.

This chain joins TRBV30 and TRBJ1-2, with TRBD1 identical over 7 bases. CDR3 length: 16 amino acids. Germline-derived CDR1 and CDR2 are GTSNPN and SVGIG (reference sequence). Trimming cost V 3 bases and J 4 bases; bases outside gene matches: 14. CDR3 residues: CAWSPLPSGTVYGYTF. CDR3 DNA: TGTGCCTGGAGCCCATTACCATCCGGGACAGTCTATGGCTACACCTTC.

This clone was recorded only once. Other DNA sequences of this sample code for an identical CDR3. This rearrangement joins TRBV5-1 to TRBJ2-3, with 11 bases identical to TRBD2. J gave up 3 bases and V 2 bases, and 2 bases lay outside the gene matches. Germline V gene lookup returns CDR1 SGHRS and CDR2 YFSETQ. The CDR3 has 15 residues. The CDR3: CASSFGTSGTDTQYF. In DNA, the CDR3 is TGCGCCAGCAGCTTTGGGACTAGCGGAACAGATACGCAGTATTTT. Full variable domain (missing parts from reference TRBV5-1 and TRBJ2-3): KAGVTQTPRYLIKTRGQQVTLSCSPISGHRSVSWYQQTPGQGLQFLFEYFSETQRNKGNFPGRFSGRQFSNSRSEMNVSTLELGDSALYLCASSFGTSGTDTQYFGPGTRLTVL.

The V and J genes are TRBV11-2 and TRBJ2-3; D gene ambiguous. This CDR3 has 13 residues. Germline V gene sequence: CDR1 SGHAT, CDR2 FQNNGV. V lost 6 bases, J lost 2 bases, and 9 bases lay in between. The CDR3 region has the DNA TGTGCCAGCAGTTGGGCAATCACAGATACGCAGTATTTT. This sequence encodes CASSWAITDTQYF.

This chain joins TRBV7-9 and TRBJ1-4; no definite D call. The CDR3 has 11 amino acids. Looked up from germline, CDR1 is SEHNR and CDR2 is FQNEAQ (reference sequence). V was shortened by 10 bases and J by 7 bases, with 10 bases between the two germline ends. DNA for the CDR3: TGTGCCACCCTAACGGGTGAAAAACTGTTTTTT. Translated: CATLTGEKLFF.

The chain couples TRBV11-3 to TRBJ2-1, with 13 bases that match TRBD2. The CDR3 consists of 16 residues. The germline CDR1 and CDR2 sequences are SGHNT and YENEEA. The V and J ends lost 4 bases and 6 bases, in that order; junction bases with no gene match: 6. As DNA, the CDR3 is TGTGCCAGCAGCTCTACTACTAGCGGGAGGGTCAATGAGCAGTTCTTC. It specifies CASSSTTSGRVNEQFF. Supplemented by reference TRBV11-3 and TRBJ2-1, the full variable domain reads EAGVVQSPRYKIIEKKQPVAFWCNPISGHNTLYWYLQNLGQGPELLIRYENEEAVDDSQLPKDRFSAERLKGVDSTLKIQPAELGDSAVYLCASSSTTSGRVNEQFFGPGTRLTVL.

The V call is TRBV6-6, the J call TRBJ2-7; 13 nucleotides line up with TRBD2. The CDR3 is made up of 16 amino acids. With V trimmed by 6 bases and J by 6 bases, 11 bases remained unmatched. Germline lookup yields CDR1 MNHNY and CDR2 SVGAGI (reference sequence). CDR3 nucleotides: TGTGCCAGCAGCCGTTGGACTAGCGGGAGCTCGGCCGAGCAGTACTTC. This codes for CASSRWTSGSSAEQYF.

V gene TRBV2 combines with J gene TRBJ2-6; 11 nucleotides match TRBD1. V shed 7 bases, J shed 1 base, and the junction held 6 bases outside the gene matches. From germline, CDR1 is SNHLY and CDR2 FYNNEI. There are 17 residues in the CDR3. CDR3 coding DNA: TGTGCCAGCACCCAGGACAGGGGGCTGTCTGGGGCCAACGTCCTGACTTTC. Translated: CASTQDRGLSGANVLTF.